The present entry profiles one TCR beta chain with its context. Naive CD45RA+ and memory CD45RA-negative subsets were split from CD4+ cells. The data stem from a study of shared clonotypes between healthy human individuals. Original data processing: ImmunoSEQ output held junction-only sequences without quality scores, so filtering differed. Libraries were prepared by immunoSEQ multiplex PCR; TCRdb keeps only in-frame clonotypes and omits some of them. Clone size and V and J calls were adopted from that table, with D and trimming inferred from the DNA. This table has some 2,000,000 clones, 85% to 95% appearing once. This CDR3 region has 15 residues. CDR1 and CDR2 (germline): MGHDK, SYGVNS. V lost 1 base and J lost 3, with 12 bases in between.

This rearrangement joins TRBV25-1 to TRBJ1-1, with a tentative D call TRBD1 (6 bases). The sequenced sample consisted of naive CD4+ T cells sorted from blood. Stated subset: CD45RA+ positively selected. This receptor was obtained from a man aged 18-30 years in good health. CDR3 loop: CASSELGGTDTEAFF. CDR3 nucleotides: TGTGCCAGCAGTGAATTAGGGGGGACGGACACTGAAGCTTTCTTT.